The next 8 T cell receptor beta chains were all read from a single sample in a study of blood T cell repertoires in COVID-19. Sequencing was performed with immunoSEQ multiplex PCR; in TCRdb, only in-frame clones are kept and a portion is missing. This sample yields approximately 530,000 clones, of which less than 90% are seen a single time; around 8% belongs to the top ten. The sequenced sample consisted of peripheral blood. The receptors derive from a woman between 45 and 60 years old with COVID-19, enrolled during active disease.

The chain combines TRBV7-2 with TRBJ2-2, with 8 bases aligning to TRBD1. CDR1 and CDR2 (germline): SGHTA, FQGNSA. The CDR3 covers 18 residues. V gave up 2 bases and J gave up 8 bases; unmatched junction bases: 16. For the CDR3, the DNA is TGTGCCAGCAGCTTAAATCCCTCGGGGACAGGCCAAGGAGGGGAGCTGTTTTTT. Protein sequence: CASSLNPSGTGQGGELFF. The variable domain in full, with the rest retrieved from reference TRBV7-2 and TRBJ2-2, is GAGVSQSPSNKVTEKGKDVELRCDPISGHTALYWYRQSLGQGLEFLIYFQGNSAPDKSGLPSDRFSAERTGGSVSTLTIQRTQQEDSAVYLCASSLNPSGTGQGGELFFGEGSRLTVL.

This clone occurred once. The gene calls are TRBV5-4 and TRBJ2-7, with D unclear. This CDR3 is 11 amino acids long. Looked up from germline, CDR1 is SGHNT and CDR2 is YYREEE (reference sequence). V lost 3 bases, J lost 4 bases, and 5 bases lay in between. Here the CDR3 DNA reads TGTGCCAGCAGCTCCCCGTACGAGCAGTACTTC. Residues: CASSSPYEQYF.

This clone was found a few times. The chain recombines TRBV19 with TRBJ1-6; weak D call: TRBD1 (6 bases). In germline, CDR1 is LNHDA, CDR2 SQIVND (reference sequence). CDR3 length equals 15 residues. With 5 bases removed from V and 7 bases from J, the gap between germline ends came to 15 bases. The CDR3 DNA sequence: TGTGCCAGTAGTCCAGGGTGGCAGGGGAATTCACCCCTCCACTTT. Amino acid sequence: CASSPGWQGNSPLHF.

The rearrangement uses TRBV4-1 and TRBJ1-6; D gene unclear. Germline CDR1 reads MGHRA; CDR2 reads YSYEKL. Trimming cost V 5 bases and J 7 bases, with 12 bases left between them. The CDR3 has 14 residues. In DNA form, the CDR3 reads TGCGCCAGCAGCGCACGTGAGGGAAATTCACCCCTCCACTTT. Protein: CASSAREGNSPLHF.

The chain employs TRBV6-1 and TRBJ1-2, with a possible D match to TRBD1 (5 bases). CDR3 size: 13 residues. Trimming left V 2 bases short and J 7 bases short, with 11 bases between. From germline, CDR1 is MNHNS and CDR2 SASEGT. The CDR3 spells CASSERRGGGYTF. For the CDR3, the DNA is TGTGCCAGCAGTGAACGCCGGGGGGGTGGCTACACCTTC.

The chain recombines TRBV2 with TRBJ1-5; possibly TRBD1 for D (5 bases). This CDR3 contains 13 residues. Trimming shortened V by 1 base and J by 7 bases, and 8 bases separated the two germline ends. Germline V gene lookup returns CDR1 SNHLY and CDR2 FYNNEI. The DNA for the CDR3 is TGTGCCAGCAGTGAAGAGGGGATACAGCCCCAGCATTTT. Translated, it gives CASSEEGIQPQHF.

The sample holds one count of this clone. The rearrangement joins TRBV7-9 to TRBJ2-7; weak D call: TRBD2 (5 bases). The V gene's germline CDR1 is SEHNR and CDR2 FQNEAQ (reference sequence). Trimming took off 6 bases at V and 3 bases at J, with 15 bases between the two ends. CDR3 length: 14 residues. Here the CDR3 DNA reads TGTGCCAGCAGTCGGGCCGGGAAAAGCTACGAGCAGTACTTC. Its translation is CASSRAGKSYEQYF.

The chain combines TRBV24-1 with TRBJ2-1, with TRBD2 matching over 7 bases. CDR1 is KGHDR, CDR2 SFDVKD, per germline. The CDR3 loop spans 15 amino acids. With V trimmed by 9 bases and J by 0 bases, 7 bases remained unmatched. The CDR3 DNA is TGTGCCACCGAGAACGGGGGGAGCTCCTACAATGAGCAGTTCTTC. Residues: CATENGGSSYNEQFF.